The 25 T cell receptor beta chains below all came from one sample that was sequenced in a study of T-cell reconstitution after alpha-beta-depleted transplantation in children. Findings of the study overall: T-cell numbers and diversity one year post-transplant derived largely from freshly generated T cells.

The antigens these receptors bind are not known. Unique molecular identifiers were used to barcode this TCRbeta library. TCRdb re-derived calls from the PCR reads in MiXCR, one entry per CDR3 protein. This sample has 250,000 to 300,000 distinct CDR3 sequences, with less than 9.5% found just once. This specimen consisted of peripheral blood, obtained 360 days after TCRalphabeta/CD19-depleted stem cell transplant. Source of these receptors: a female patient between 2 and 15 years old who had a stem cell transplant for Fanconi anemia, so the T cells may come from the graft donor.

This clonotype was detected only a few times. The J gene is TRBJ2-7, the V gene TRBV27, with 8 positions matching TRBD1. Per germline, CDR1 MNHEY and CDR2 SMNVEV (reference sequence). Trimming cost V 4 bases and J 1 base; bases outside gene matches: 6. The CDR3 spans 15 residues. This CDR3 is CASSSGQGSSYEQYF. DNA for the CDR3: TGTGCCAGCAGTTCTGGACAGGGTAGTTCCTACGAGCAGTACTTC.

This clonotype came up many times. V gene TRBV12-3 or TRBV12-4 combines with J gene TRBJ1-3; no definite D call. The V and J ends lost 4 bases and 7 bases respectively, with 5 bases between them. This CDR3 region has 11 residues. The DNA for the CDR3 is TGTGCCAGCAGTTGGTCTAACACCATATATTTT. Translating gives CASSWSNTIYF.

This clonotype was seen many times. This chain joins TRBV7-9 and TRBJ2-3; unclear D gene. Germline-derived CDR1 and CDR2 are SEHNR and FQNEAQ (reference sequence). The CDR3 runs 15 residues. Trimming cost V 6 bases and J 1 base, with 14 bases left between them. CDR3 nucleotides: TGTGCCAGCAGTCCTTGGAATGGGGGCACAGATACGCAGTATTTT. Amino acid sequence: CASSPWNGGTDTQYF.

This clonotype was seen a handful of times. The rearrangement links TRBV15 to TRBJ1-4; possibly TRBD1 for D (6 bases). The CDR3 consists of 15 residues. Germline values: CDR1 LNHNV, CDR2 YYDKDF (reference sequence). The V gene lost 0 bases and the J gene lost 9 bases, with 14 bases spanning the gap. Written as DNA, the CDR3 is TGTGCCACCAGCAGAGATAGAAGCAGGGGTAAAAAACTGTTTTTT. Protein sequence: CATSRDRSRGKKLFF.

This clonotype was seen more than once but under ten times. The gene calls are TRBV29-1 and TRBJ1-2, with D unresolved. From germline, CDR1 is SQVTM and CDR2 ANQGSEA. V was cut by 7 bases and J by 6 bases, with 12 bases left in between. The CDR3 extends over 11 amino acids. CDR3 residues: CSGTHEDGYTF. Here the CDR3 DNA reads TGCAGCGGCACACATGAGGATGGCTACACCTTC.

The chain recombines TRBV27 with TRBJ2-7; 8 bases are a match to TRBD1. Per germline, CDR1 MNHEY and CDR2 SMNVEV (reference sequence). Germline trimming cut 6 bases from V and 5 bases from J; bases unmatched to any gene: 12. CDR3 size: 15 residues. CDR3 residues: CASSRRGHRGDEQYV. CDR3 DNA sequence: TGTGCCAGCAGCCGACGCGGACACAGGGGGGACGAGCAGTACGTC.

V is TRBV7-2 and J is TRBJ1-2; D not certain. There are 15 residues in the CDR3. Trimming shortened V by 0 bases and J by 4 bases, and 12 bases separated the two germline ends. Per the germline V gene, CDR1 is SGHTA and CDR2 is FQGNSA. The CDR3: CASSLAASLSYGYTF. CDR3 DNA: TGTGCCAGCAGCTTAGCTGCGAGCCTTAGCTATGGCTACACCTTC.

This clonotype was seen ten or more times. The chain employs TRBV28 and TRBJ2-7, with D tentatively TRBD2 (5 bases). The germline V and J ends were trimmed by 10 bases and 5 bases, with 18 bases remaining between them. Germline V CDR1 and CDR2: MDHEN, SYDVKM. This CDR3 is built from 13 residues. The CDR3: CAIIPTLGDEQYF. DNA for the CDR3: TGTGCCATCATCCCGACCCTGGGAGACGAGCAGTACTTC.

V and J are TRBV7-3 and TRBJ2-1, with 8 bases lining up with TRBD2. This CDR3 has 14 amino acids. The V gene's germline CDR1 is SGHTA and CDR2 FQGTGA. V was clipped by 4 bases and J by 14 bases; unmatched bases: 13. The CDR3 loop reads CASSSSPTGREKFF. The CDR3 DNA follows: TGTGCCAGCAGCTCATCCCCCACCGGGAGGGAAAAGTTCTTC.

This chain connects TRBV19 to TRBJ2-2, with D unresolved. The V gene's germline CDR1 is LNHDA and CDR2 SQIVND (reference sequence). Trimming took off 7 bases at V and 1 base at J, with 7 bases between the two ends. The CDR3 covers 13 residues. The CDR3 here is CASIWRNTGELFF. CDR3 DNA: TGTGCCAGTATCTGGCGGAACACCGGGGAGCTGTTTTTT.

In its sample, this clonotype was seen many times. The rearrangement links TRBV6-5 to TRBJ2-1; 7 bases line up with TRBD1. Germline V lookup: CDR1 MNHEY, CDR2 SVGAGI. This CDR3 has 15 amino acids. The trim removed 6 bases at V and 2 bases at J, leaving 7 bases unmatched. The chain's CDR3 is CASSLDRTTYNEQFF. The CDR3 region has the DNA TGTGCCAGCAGCCTGGACAGGACCACCTACAATGAGCAGTTCTTC.

The chain carries TRBV5-5 and TRBJ2-1; 13 bases align to TRBD2. The CDR3 has 17 amino acids. Trimming removed 4 bases from V and 3 bases from J; junction bases left unmatched: 7. Germline assignment: CDR1 SGHKS and CDR2 YYEKEE (reference sequence). The CDR3 loop is CASSRTSGGAIYNEQFF. CDR3 nucleotide sequence: TGTGCCAGCAGCCGGACTAGCGGGGGAGCTATCTACAATGAGCAGTTCTTC. Drawing the rest from reference TRBV5-5 and TRBJ2-1, the complete variable domain is DAGVTQSPTHLIKTRGQQVTLRCSPISGHKSVSWYQQVLGQGPQFIFQYYEKEERGRGNFPDRFSARQFPNYSSELNVNALLLGDSALYLCASSRTSGGAIYNEQFFGPGTRLTVL.

Only a few counts were recorded for this clonotype. The rearrangement joins TRBV5-1 to TRBJ1-2; D call uncertain. Trimming left V 4 bases short and J 2 bases short, with 9 bases between. The CDR3 sequence is 13 residues long. Germline CDR1 and CDR2: SGHRS and YFSETQ. The CDR3 region has the DNA TGCGCCAGCAGCCTCCGGGCCAACTATGGCTACACCTTC. Translated: CASSLRANYGYTF.

The sample holds many counts of this clonotype. This chain uses TRBV27 with TRBJ2-3; TRBD2 agrees at 7 bases. With V trimmed by 6 bases and J by 1 base, 4 bases remained unmatched. This CDR3 is built from 14 residues. Per germline, CDR1 MNHEY and CDR2 SMNVEV (reference sequence). Written as DNA, the CDR3 is TGTGCCAGCAGCAGGGAGGGGCGCACAGATACGCAGTATTTT. It encodes CASSREGRTDTQYF.

This clonotype was counted at least ten times. This chain uses TRBV5-1 with TRBJ2-2; D tentatively reads TRBD1 or TRBD2 (5 bases each). The V gene lost 2 bases and the J gene lost 7 bases, with 12 bases spanning the gap. Germline-derived CDR1 and CDR2 are SGHRS and YFSETQ. The CDR3 loop spans 14 amino acids. The CDR3 coding sequence is TGCGCCAGCAGCTTAAGAAGGGACGGCGGGGAGCTGTTTTTT. It is translated as CASSLRRDGGELFF.

This clonotype has a handful of counts. V gene TRBV7-9 combines with J gene TRBJ2-2; 9 nucleotides agree with TRBD1. The CDR3 is 15 residues long. Germline assignment: CDR1 SEHNR and CDR2 FQNEAQ (reference sequence). J gave up 0 bases and V 8 bases, and 4 bases lay outside the gene matches. CDR3 in amino acids: CASPRDRANTGELFF. DNA for the CDR3: TGTGCCAGCCCCCGGGACAGGGCGAACACCGGGGAGCTGTTTTTT.

There are many counts of this clonotype. The V gene is TRBV5-1, the J gene TRBJ2-7; D is undetermined. Germline-derived CDR1 and CDR2 are SGHRS and YFSETQ. CDR3 length: 15 residues. The V gene lost 2 bases and the J gene lost 0 bases, with 12 bases spanning the gap. Here the CDR3 DNA reads TGCGCCAGCAGCTTATACGCCCACGTCTCCTACGAGCAGTACTTC. As protein: CASSLYAHVSYEQYF.

This clonotype was seen only a few times. The V gene is TRBV6-5, the J gene TRBJ2-7; TRBD2 matches at 10 bases. V shed 0 bases and J 3 bases; nucleotides not matched to a gene: 2. The CDR3 extends over 15 amino acids. The germline V gene has CDR1 MNHEY and CDR2 SVGAGI. Here the CDR3 DNA reads TGTGCCAGCAGTTACTCGCCTAGCGGGGGCTACGAGCAGTACGTC. Residues: CASSYSPSGGYEQYV.

The chain joins TRBV7-7 to TRBJ1-5; 7 positions agree with TRBD1. The germline CDR1 and CDR2 sequences are SSHAT and FNYEAQ (reference sequence). The ends lost 4 bases at V and 1 base at J; junction bases unmatched: 7. The CDR3 extends over 16 amino acids. CDR3 DNA: TGTGCCAGCAGCTGTACAAGGGGGCGCAGCAATCAGCCCCAGCATTTT. It translates to CASSCTRGRSNQPQHF.

This clonotype was observed many times. This chain connects TRBV29-1 to TRBJ1-2, with 12 bases fitting TRBD1. This CDR3 has 17 amino acids. The J segment lost 4 bases and the V segment lost 7 bases, leaving 16 bases of the junction unmatched. Germline CDR1 is SQVTM and CDR2 is ANQGSEA. CDR3 sequence reads: CSAQGGTGGTQGYGYTF. The CDR3 DNA is TGCAGCGCCCAAGGGGGGACAGGGGGCACCCAGGGCTATGGCTACACCTTC.

Only a few counts were recorded for this clonotype. The chain joins TRBV7-2 to TRBJ2-1; TRBD2 matches at 7 bases. V lost 4 bases, J lost 2 bases, and 8 bases stayed unmatched. Germline CDR1 and CDR2: SGHTA and FQGNSA. The CDR3 loop spans 16 amino acids. In DNA form, the CDR3 reads TGTGCCAGCAGCTACCCTTGGGGGGGGGCCTACAATGAGCAGTTCTTC. Translation gives CASSYPWGGAYNEQFF.

Here the CDR3 DNA reads TGCGCCAGCAGCCCCGGGACAGGGGGCTTTGGGGGGCATTTT. Translation: CASSPGTGGFGGHF. This sequence joins TRBV4-1 and TRBJ1-5, with 12 bases aligning to TRBD1. In germline, CDR1 is MGHRA, CDR2 YSYEKL. Trimming removed 4 bases from V and 15 bases from J; junction bases left unmatched: 10. The CDR3 contains 14 residues.

The chain carries TRBV4-2 and TRBJ2-5; D gene ambiguous. Germline-derived CDR1 and CDR2 are LGHNA and YNFKEQ. V shed 4 bases and J shed 1 base, with 10 bases lying between them. The CDR3 totals 14 residues. This CDR3 reads CASSPVGSQETQYF. DNA of the CDR3: TGTGCCAGCAGCCCCGTGGGGTCCCAAGAGACCCAGTACTTC.

This clonotype has a count of ten or more. The V call is TRBV15, the J call TRBJ2-7; maybe TRBD2 (6 bases). The CDR3 runs to 14 residues. From germline, CDR1 is LNHNV and CDR2 YYDKDF (reference sequence). V lost 4 bases and J lost 0, with 10 bases in between. The CDR3 loop is CATSKRVSSYEQYF. For the CDR3, the DNA is TGTGCCACCAGCAAGCGGGTTTCCTCCTACGAGCAGTACTTC.

The chain recombines TRBV5-1 with TRBJ1-1; possibly TRBD1 for D (5 bases). Trimming shortened V by 0 bases and J by 4 bases, and 16 bases separated the two germline ends. This CDR3 region has 16 residues. Germline-derived CDR1 and CDR2 are SGHRS and YFSETQ. For the CDR3, the DNA is TGCGCCAGCAGCTTGGGCGGGGGAAATGGGATCACTGAAGCTTTCTTT. Translating it yields CASSLGGGNGITEAFF.